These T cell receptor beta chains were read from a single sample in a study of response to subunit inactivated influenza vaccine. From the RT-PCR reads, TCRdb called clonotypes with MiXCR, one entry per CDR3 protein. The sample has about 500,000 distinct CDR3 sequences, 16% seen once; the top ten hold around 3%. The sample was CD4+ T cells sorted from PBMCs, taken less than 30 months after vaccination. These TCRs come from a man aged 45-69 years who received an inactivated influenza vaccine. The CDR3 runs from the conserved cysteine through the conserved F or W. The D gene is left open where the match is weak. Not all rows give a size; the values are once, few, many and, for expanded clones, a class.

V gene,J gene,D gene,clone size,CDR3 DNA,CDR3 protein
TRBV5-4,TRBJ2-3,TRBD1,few,TGTGCCAGCAGCTTGGCGACAGGGGGATTTTCAGCAGATACGCAGTATTTT,CASSLATGGFSADTQYF
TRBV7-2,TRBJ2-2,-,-,TGTGCCAGCAGCTATCAGTACACCGGGGAGCTGTTTTTT,CASSYQYTGELFF
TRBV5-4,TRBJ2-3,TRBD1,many,TGTGCCAGCAGCTGGAAAGGGACAGTTGGAGATACGCAGTATTTT,CASSWKGTVGDTQYF
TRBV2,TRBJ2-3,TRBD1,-,TGTGCCAGCGACAGGGGCACAGATACGCAGTATTTT,CASDRGTDTQYF
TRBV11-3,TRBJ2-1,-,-,TGTGCCAGCAGCTTAGGTCTGCCCGCGGGGAGAAATGAGCAGTTCTTC,CASSLGLPAGRNEQFF
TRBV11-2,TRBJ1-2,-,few,TGTGCCAGCAGCCCTCCGGGGGGAGCTAACTATGGCTACACCTTC,CASSPPGGANYGYTF
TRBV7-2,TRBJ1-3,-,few,TGTGCCAGCAGCTTAAAGGTTTGGGTCAACACCATATATTTT,CASSLKVWVNTIYF
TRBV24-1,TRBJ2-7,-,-,TGTGCCACCGGAAATAGAGGTGAGCAGTACTTC,CATGNRGEQYF
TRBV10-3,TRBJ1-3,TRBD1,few,TGTGCCATCAGTAGGGACAGTGGATCTGGAAACACCATATATTTT,CAISRDSGSGNTIYF
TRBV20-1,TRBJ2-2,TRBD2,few,TGCAGTGCCCAAAGCGGGAGGGCCTATACCGGGGAGCTGTTTTTT,CSAQSGRAYTGELFF
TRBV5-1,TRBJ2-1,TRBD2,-,TGCGCCAGCAGCTTCGGTAGTAGCGGGGGGGCCTACAATGAGCAGTTCTTC,CASSFGSSGGAYNEQFF
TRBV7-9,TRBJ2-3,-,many,TGTGCCAGCGTCCGGAGTTTAGGCACAGATACGCAGTATTTT,CASVRSLGTDTQYF
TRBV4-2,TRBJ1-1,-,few,TGTGCCAGCAGCCAAGACAGCCGGAGGGCTTTCTTT,CASSQDSRRAFF
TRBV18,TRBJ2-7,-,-,TGTGCCAGCTCACATTCGGGGCTAGGTTACGAGCAGTACTTC,CASSHSGLGYEQYF
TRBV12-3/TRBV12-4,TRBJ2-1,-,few,TGTGCCAGCAGTACCCGGGACTTGCAGTTCTTC,CASSTRDLQFF
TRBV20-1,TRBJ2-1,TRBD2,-,TGCAGTGCTAGAACTAGCGGGGGCACGAGCTCCTACAATGAGCAGTTCTTC,CSARTSGGTSSYNEQFF
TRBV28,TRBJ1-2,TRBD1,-,TGTGCCAGCAGTTCAGGGGGCAAAATCTATGGCTACACCTTC,CASSSGGKIYGYTF
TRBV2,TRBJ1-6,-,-,TGTGCCAGCGCGCCAAGTGGTATCACTAATTCACCCCTCCACTTT,CASAPSGITNSPLHF
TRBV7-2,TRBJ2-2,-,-,TGTGCCAGCAGCCCCTGGACCGGCACGTCCGGGGAGCTGTTTTTT,CASSPWTGTSGELFF
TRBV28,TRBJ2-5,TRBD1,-,TGTGCCAGCCAGGGGGCGCAAGGAGAGACCCAGTACTTC,CASQGAQGETQYF
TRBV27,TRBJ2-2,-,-,TGTGCCAGCTACGCACCAGGGGAATACACCGGGGAGCTGTTTTTT,CASYAPGEYTGELFF
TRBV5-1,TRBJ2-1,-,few,TGCGCCAGCAGCTTGTCAGGCGATATTGGTTATGAGCAGTTCTTC,CASSLSGDIGYEQFF
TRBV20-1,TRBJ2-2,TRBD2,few,TGCAGTGCTAGAAGAGCGCGGCGGGGGAGTAACACCGGGGAGCTGTTTTTT,CSARRARRGSNTGELFF
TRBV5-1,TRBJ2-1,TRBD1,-,TGCGCCAGCAGCTCAACAGGGGGCGCCTACAATGAGCAGTTCTTC,CASSSTGGAYNEQFF
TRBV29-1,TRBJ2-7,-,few,TGCAGCGTTGGGGGAACCGGGGTATACGAGCAGTACTTC,CSVGGTGVYEQYF
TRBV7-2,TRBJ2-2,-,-,TGTGCCAGCAGCTTAGAGATCCGGACGAACACCGGGGAGCTGTTTTTT,CASSLEIRTNTGELFF
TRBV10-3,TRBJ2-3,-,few,TGTGCCATCAGCTTCGGGACTTCTAGCACAGATACGCAGTATTTT,CAISFGTSSTDTQYF
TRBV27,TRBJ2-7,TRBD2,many,TGTGCCAGCAGTGAGGGACTAGCCAACTACGAGCAGTACTTC,CASSEGLANYEQYF
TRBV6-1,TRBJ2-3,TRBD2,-,TGTGCCAGCAGTACGGGACTAAGAACAGATACGCAGTATTTT,CASSTGLRTDTQYF
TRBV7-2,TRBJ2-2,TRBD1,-,TGTGCCAGCAGCTCCACAGGGGCCGTCGGGGAGCTGTTTTTT,CASSSTGAVGELFF
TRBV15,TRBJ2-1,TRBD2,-,TGTGCCACCAGCAGAGATTCTAGCGGGGGCGTTCTTAGGCAGTTCTTC,CATSRDSSGGVLRQFF
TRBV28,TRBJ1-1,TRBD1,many,TGTGCCAGCAGTTACCCCTGGACAGGGAGAAACACTGAAGCTTTCTTT,CASSYPWTGRNTEAFF
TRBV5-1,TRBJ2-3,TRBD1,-,TGCGCCAGCAGCTTGAGGGACAGGGGGTCCACAGATACGCAGTATTTT,CASSLRDRGSTDTQYF
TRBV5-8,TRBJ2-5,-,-,TGTGCCAGCAGCCCCCCCCGTCCGGGGACATCACAGAGGGAGACCCAGTACTTC,CASSPPRPGTSQRETQYF
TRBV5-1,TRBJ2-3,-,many,TGCGCCAGCAGCTTGGGACAAGACCCTAGCACAGATACGCAGTATTTT,CASSLGQDPSTDTQYF
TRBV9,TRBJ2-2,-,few,TGTGCCAGCAGCGTAGCAGCGGTGGCGGGGAACACCGGGGAGCTGTTTTTT,CASSVAAVAGNTGELFF
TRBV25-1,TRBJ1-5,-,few,TGTGCCAGCAGTGACTCACTCGGCAATCAGCCCCAGCATTTT,CASSDSLGNQPQHF
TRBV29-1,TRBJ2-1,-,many,TGCAGCGTTGAAGATCGGAGGGCTCCCAATGAGCAGTTCTTC,CSVEDRRAPNEQFF
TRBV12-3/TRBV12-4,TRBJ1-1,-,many,TGTGCCAGCAGCCTGGAGGGCAGGCGCGTGGAGGCTTTCTTT,CASSLEGRRVEAFF
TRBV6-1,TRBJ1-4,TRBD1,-,TGTGCCAGCAGTGGACAGGGTCGGACAAAACTGTTTTTT,CASSGQGRTKLFF
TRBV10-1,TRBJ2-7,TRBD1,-,TGCGCCAGCAGTGAACCGGGACAGGGGCTTTACGAGCAGTACTTC,CASSEPGQGLYEQYF
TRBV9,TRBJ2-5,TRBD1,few,TGTGCCAGCAGCACACAGGGGACCACTGGCGAGACCCAGTACTTC,CASSTQGTTGETQYF
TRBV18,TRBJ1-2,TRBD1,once,TGTGCCAGCTCATTCACAGGGGAGGGAGATGGCTACACCTTC,CASSFTGEGDGYTF
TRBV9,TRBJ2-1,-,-,TGTGCCAGCAGCGCGGGACAAGGGGGATACAATGAGCAGTTCTTC,CASSAGQGGYNEQFF
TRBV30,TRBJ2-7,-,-,TGTGCCTGGAGGCAGGTAGGGGGAGGCACCTACGAGCAGTACTTC,CAWRQVGGGTYEQYF